This is a list of T cell receptor beta chains from one sample in a study of T cells in Graves' hyperthyroidism and ophthalmopathy. TCRdb analysed the multiplex PCR reads with MiXCR anew, one entry per CDR3 protein. The top ten hold less than 25% of the sample, which has about 360,000 distinct CDR3 sequences, approximately 12% seen once. The specimen was blood. The source is a man aged 30 to 39 with Graves' hyperthyroidism that later progressed to Graves' ophthalmopathy. The CDR3 runs from the conserved cysteine through the conserved F or W. Fields, in order: J gene, V gene, clone size, CDR3 protein. A row's size may be missing; if present it is once, few, many or a size class.

TRBJ2-5,TRBV6-5,many,CASSYGRAHVETQYF
TRBJ2-1,TRBV4-2,few,CASSQVLPPVAGGHNEQFF
TRBJ1-1,TRBV20-1,many,CSAQGRSNTEAFF
TRBJ2-5,TRBV20-1,few,CSAPPPAGAQETQYF
TRBJ1-5,TRBV12-3/TRBV12-4,many,CASIDRESNQPQHF
TRBJ1-1,TRBV28,many,CASSLVEGRGTEAFF
TRBJ1-2,TRBV28,few,CASSLTGNGYTF
TRBJ2-2,TRBV11-2,many,CASSLDRVPTGELFF
TRBJ2-5,TRBV6-5,-,CASSYSGQAGYGETQYF
TRBJ2-5,TRBV12-3/TRBV12-4,many,CASGRLRRGVERGARETQYF
TRBJ2-7,TRBV5-1,few,CASSILGGGYSYEQYF
TRBJ2-2,TRBV7-9,many,CASSSSLPNTGELFF
TRBJ1-5,TRBV28,many,CASRPGAGYQPQHF
TRBJ1-6,TRBV20-1,many,CSAPEVGVNSPLHF
TRBJ1-1,TRBV11-3,many,CASRPETGEAFF
TRBJ2-7,TRBV18,-,CASSPTGSPGGQYF
TRBJ2-1,TRBV20-1,many,CSVNDQSGVRYNEQFF
TRBJ1-1,TRBV28,many,CASRLTGVATEAFF
TRBJ1-3,TRBV28,-,CASSLWTGLSGNTIYF
TRBJ1-4,TRBV20-1,-,CSARQGGVEKLFF
TRBJ1-2,TRBV5-6,many,CASSFYRGGYTF
TRBJ2-3,TRBV11-2,-,CASSLQPFIGPDTQYF
TRBJ2-1,TRBV7-3,many,CASSSTRDNEQFF
TRBJ2-7,TRBV3-1,-,CASSQDWETSGGYEQYF
TRBJ2-3,TRBV13,-,CASRTSGGPDTQYF
TRBJ2-2,TRBV2,many,CASSEGANTGELFF
TRBJ2-3,TRBV12-3/TRBV12-4,many,CASSPSNGADTQYF
TRBJ2-1,TRBV9,few,CASSVAARDRGNNEQFF